This TCR beta chain was observed in a study of blood T cell repertoires in COVID-19. Study overall: Researchers got acute and convalescent COVID-19 samples from the United States, Italy and Spain. Sources were T cells, B-cell-depleted T cells, or PBMCs; the material itself was cDNA or gDNA.

Germline V lookup: CDR1 SGHRS, CDR2 YFSETQ. There are 16 residues in the CDR3. V trimming: 4 bases; J trimming: 7 bases; junction bases outside the gene matches: 11. Original processing notes: Reference gene primer amplification gave nucleated cell count estimates. Using immunoSEQ multiplex PCR, the repertoire was profiled, and TCRdb retains in-frame clones only, with some absent. The V and J calls and clone size come from that table; D and trimming were worked out from the DNA. This sample carries around 700,000 clones, 85% to 90% of them seen once, and the ten largest clones take about 0.24%. This TCR came from a woman between 18 and 29 years old with acute or convalescent COVID-19. The rearrangement uses TRBV5-1 and TRBJ2-5; TRBD2 aligns across 12 bases. The sample was peripheral blood. Written as DNA, the CDR3 is TGCGCCAGCAGCCTGCTAGCGGGGGGGCTTTCTGGGACCCAGTACTTC. Translation: CASSLLAGGLSGTQYF.